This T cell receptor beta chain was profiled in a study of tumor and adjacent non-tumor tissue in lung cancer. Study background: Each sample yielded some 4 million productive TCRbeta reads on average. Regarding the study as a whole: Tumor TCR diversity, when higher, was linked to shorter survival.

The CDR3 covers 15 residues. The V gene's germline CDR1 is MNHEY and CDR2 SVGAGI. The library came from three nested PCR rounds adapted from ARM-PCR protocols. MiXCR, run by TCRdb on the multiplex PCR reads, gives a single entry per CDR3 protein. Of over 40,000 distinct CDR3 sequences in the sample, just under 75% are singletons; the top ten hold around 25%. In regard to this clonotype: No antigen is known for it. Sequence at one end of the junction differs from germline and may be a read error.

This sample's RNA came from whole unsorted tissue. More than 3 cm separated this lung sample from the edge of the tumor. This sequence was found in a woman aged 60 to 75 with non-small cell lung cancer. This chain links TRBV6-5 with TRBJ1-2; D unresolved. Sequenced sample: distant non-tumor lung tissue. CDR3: CASIQSTPLGYDYTF. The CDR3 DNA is TGTGCCAGCATCCAATCAACTCCCCTTGGCTATGACTACACCTTC.